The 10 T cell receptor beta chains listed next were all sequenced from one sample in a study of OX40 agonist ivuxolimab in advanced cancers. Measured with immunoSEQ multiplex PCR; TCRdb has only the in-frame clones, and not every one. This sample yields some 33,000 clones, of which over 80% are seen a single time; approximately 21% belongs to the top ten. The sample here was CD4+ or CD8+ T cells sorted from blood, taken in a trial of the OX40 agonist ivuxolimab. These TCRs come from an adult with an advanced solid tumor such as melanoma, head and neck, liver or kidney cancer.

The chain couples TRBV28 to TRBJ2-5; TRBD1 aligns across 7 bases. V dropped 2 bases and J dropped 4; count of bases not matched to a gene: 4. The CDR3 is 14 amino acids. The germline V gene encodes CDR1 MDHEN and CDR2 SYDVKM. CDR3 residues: CASSLTGDLETQYF. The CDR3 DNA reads TGTGCCAGCAGTTTAACAGGGGACCTAGAGACCCAGTACTTC.

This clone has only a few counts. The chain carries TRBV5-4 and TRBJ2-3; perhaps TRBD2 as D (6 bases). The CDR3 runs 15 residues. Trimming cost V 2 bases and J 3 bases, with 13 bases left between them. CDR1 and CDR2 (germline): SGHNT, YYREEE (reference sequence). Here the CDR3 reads CASSFGLRGTDTQYF. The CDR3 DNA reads TGTGCCAGCAGCTTTGGCTTGCGGGGTACAGATACGCAGTATTTT. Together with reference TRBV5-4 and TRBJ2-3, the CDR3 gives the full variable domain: ETGVTQSPTHLIKTRGQQVTLRCSSQSGHNTVSWYQQALGQGPQFIFQYYREEENGRGNFPPRFSGLQFPNYSSELNVNALELDDSALYLCASSFGLRGTDTQYFGPGTRLTVL.

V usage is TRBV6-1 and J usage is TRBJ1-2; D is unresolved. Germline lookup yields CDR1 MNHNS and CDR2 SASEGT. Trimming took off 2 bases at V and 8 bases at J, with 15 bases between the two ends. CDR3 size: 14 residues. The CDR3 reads CASSESTPSRGYTF. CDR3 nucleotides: TGTGCCAGCAGTGAATCTACACCATCAAGAGGCTACACCTTC.

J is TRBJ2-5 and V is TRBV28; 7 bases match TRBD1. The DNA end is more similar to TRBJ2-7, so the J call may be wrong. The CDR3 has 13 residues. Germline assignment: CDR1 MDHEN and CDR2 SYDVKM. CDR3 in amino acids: CASSYGQDYEQYF. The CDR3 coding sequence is TGTGCCAGCAGCTACGGACAGGACTACGAGCAGTACTTC.

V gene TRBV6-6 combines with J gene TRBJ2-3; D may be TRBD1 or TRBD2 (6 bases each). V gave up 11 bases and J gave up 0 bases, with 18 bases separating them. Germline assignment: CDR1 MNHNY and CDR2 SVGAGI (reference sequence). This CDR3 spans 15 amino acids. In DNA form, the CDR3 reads TGTGCCGTATCCTCGAGGGGGGAGAGCACAGATACGCAGTATTTT. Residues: CAVSSRGESTDTQYF.

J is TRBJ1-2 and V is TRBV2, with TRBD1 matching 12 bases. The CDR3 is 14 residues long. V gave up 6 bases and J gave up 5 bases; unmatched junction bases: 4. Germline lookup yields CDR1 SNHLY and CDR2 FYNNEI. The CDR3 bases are TGTGCCAGCAGGGGGGACAGGGGGCCATATGGCTACACCTTC. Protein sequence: CASRGDRGPYGYTF.

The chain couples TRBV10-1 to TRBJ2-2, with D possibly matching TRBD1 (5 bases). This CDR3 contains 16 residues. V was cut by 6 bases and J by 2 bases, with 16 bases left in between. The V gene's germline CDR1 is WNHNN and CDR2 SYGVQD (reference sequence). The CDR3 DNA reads TGCGCCAGCAGCCTGGATGGGGCCTATAACACCGGGGAGCTGTTTTTT. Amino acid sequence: CASSLDGAYNTGELFF.

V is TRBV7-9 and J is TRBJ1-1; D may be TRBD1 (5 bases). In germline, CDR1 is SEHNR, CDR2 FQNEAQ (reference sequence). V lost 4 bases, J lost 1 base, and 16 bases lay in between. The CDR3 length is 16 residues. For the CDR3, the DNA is TGTGCCAGCAGCTACGCCCCGGGGGAAGGGAACACTGAAGCTTTCTTT. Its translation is CASSYAPGEGNTEAFF.

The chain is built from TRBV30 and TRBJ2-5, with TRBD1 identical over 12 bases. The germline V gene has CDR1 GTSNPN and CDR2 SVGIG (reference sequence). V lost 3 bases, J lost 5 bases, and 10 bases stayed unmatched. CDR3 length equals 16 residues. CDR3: CAWRVRDRGRRETQYF. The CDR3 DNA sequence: TGTGCCTGGAGAGTTAGGGACAGGGGGCGCCGGGAGACCCAGTACTTC. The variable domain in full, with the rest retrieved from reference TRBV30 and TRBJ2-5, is SQTIHQWPATLVQPVGSPLSLECTVEGTSNPNLYWYRQAAGRGLQLLFYSVGIGQISSEVPQNLSASRPQDRQFILSSKKLLLSDSGFYLCAWRVRDRGRRETQYFGPGTRLLVL.

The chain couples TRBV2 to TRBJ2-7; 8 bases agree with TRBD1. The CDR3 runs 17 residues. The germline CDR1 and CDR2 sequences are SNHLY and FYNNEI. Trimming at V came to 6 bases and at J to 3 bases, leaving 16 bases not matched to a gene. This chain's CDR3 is CASRADIRTGKRYEQYF. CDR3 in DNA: TGTGCCAGCAGAGCAGACATCAGGACAGGGAAGCGCTACGAGCAGTACTTC.